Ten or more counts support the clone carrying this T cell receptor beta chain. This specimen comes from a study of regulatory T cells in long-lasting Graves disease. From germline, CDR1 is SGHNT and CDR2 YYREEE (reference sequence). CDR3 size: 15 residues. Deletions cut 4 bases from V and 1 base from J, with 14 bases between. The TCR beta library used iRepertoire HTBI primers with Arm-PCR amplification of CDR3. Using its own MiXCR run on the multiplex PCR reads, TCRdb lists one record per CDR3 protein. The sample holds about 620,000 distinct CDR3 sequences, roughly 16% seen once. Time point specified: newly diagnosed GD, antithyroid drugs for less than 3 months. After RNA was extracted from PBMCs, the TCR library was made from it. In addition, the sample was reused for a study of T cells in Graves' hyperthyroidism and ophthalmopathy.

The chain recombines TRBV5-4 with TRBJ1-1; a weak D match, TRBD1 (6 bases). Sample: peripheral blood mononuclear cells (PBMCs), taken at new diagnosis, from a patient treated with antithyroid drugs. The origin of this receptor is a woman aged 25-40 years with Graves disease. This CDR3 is CASSPALGANTEAFF. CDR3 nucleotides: TGTGCCAGCAGCCCCGCCCTGGGGGCGAACACTGAAGCTTTCTTT. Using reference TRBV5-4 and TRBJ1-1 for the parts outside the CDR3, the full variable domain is ETGVTQSPTHLIKTRGQQVTLRCSSQSGHNTVSWYQQALGQGPQFIFQYYREEENGRGNFPPRFSGLQFPNYSSELNVNALELDDSALYLCASSPALGANTEAFFGQGTRLTVV.